This entry lists 8 T cell receptor beta chains sequenced from one sample in a study of T cells in Graves' hyperthyroidism and ophthalmopathy. TCR beta CDR3 regions were amplified from RNA. In the first-round RT-PCR of the TCR CDR3, the HTBI primer set was used. TCRdb passed the multiplex PCR reads through MiXCR, listing each CDR3 protein once. The sample records some 400,000 distinct CDR3 sequences, more than 11% being singletons. The sequencing sample was made of blood. Source of these receptors: a woman in her fifties or sixties with Graves' hyperthyroidism.

The rearrangement uses TRBV10-3 and TRBJ2-3; 9 bases line up with TRBD1. Germline V gene sequence: CDR1 ENHRY, CDR2 SYGVKD. The CDR3 loop spans 16 amino acids. The V and J ends lost 6 bases and 4 bases, in that order; junction bases with no gene match: 11. CDR3 coding DNA: TGTGCCATCAGCCCCAAGCAGGGACAGGGCGCAGATACGCAGTATTTT. Amino acid sequence: CAISPKQGQGADTQYF.

This clonotype has just a few counts. The V and J genes are TRBV14 and TRBJ1-1; D is uncertain. Trimming pared 1 base from V and 1 base from J, leaving 7 bases between. The CDR3 contains 14 residues. Per the germline V gene, CDR1 is SGHDN and CDR2 is FVKESK. CDR3 in amino acids: CASSQVGTNTEAFF. CDR3 DNA sequence: TGTGCCAGCAGCCAAGTTGGAACGAACACTGAAGCTTTCTTT.

This clonotype showed up many times. The chain recombines TRBV3-1 with TRBJ2-7; perhaps TRBD2 as D (5 bases). The germline V gene has CDR1 LGHDT and CDR2 YNNKEL (reference sequence). This CDR3 spans 15 amino acids. The V gene lost 2 bases and the J gene lost 0 bases, with 11 bases spanning the gap. CDR3 DNA sequence: TGTGCCAGCAGCCAATCGTCGGGAAGCTCCTACGAGCAGTACTTC. Its translation is CASSQSSGSSYEQYF.

This clonotype appeared many times. The V and J genes are TRBV28 and TRBJ1-1; the D is unclear. The CDR3 runs to 14 residues. Germline-derived CDR1 and CDR2 are MDHEN and SYDVKM. With 3 bases removed from V and 0 bases from J, the gap between germline ends came to 8 bases. CDR3 loop: CASSFLNMNTEAFF. Written as DNA, the CDR3 is TGTGCCAGCAGTTTTCTCAACATGAACACTGAAGCTTTCTTT.

This clonotype was observed at least ten times. The rearrangement uses TRBV11-2 and TRBJ2-2; 9 bases are a match to TRBD1. The CDR3 extends over 15 amino acids. J gave up 0 bases and V 6 bases, and 2 bases lay outside the gene matches. CDR1 and CDR2 from the germline V gene are SGHAT and FQNNGV. In DNA form, the CDR3 reads TGTGCCAGCAGAAGGACAGGGGCGAACACCGGGGAGCTGTTTTTT. It specifies CASRRTGANTGELFF.

In its sample, this clonotype was seen many times. The chain employs TRBV20-1 and TRBJ2-5, with TRBD1 identical over 7 bases. V shed 4 bases and J 5 bases; nucleotides not matched to a gene: 7. CDR1 is DFQATT and CDR2 is SNEGSKA in the germline V gene (reference sequence). The CDR3 is made up of 13 amino acids. The CDR3: CSATQGERETQYF. The CDR3 region has the DNA TGCAGTGCTACCCAGGGGGAGAGGGAGACCCAGTACTTC.

The chain joins TRBV5-1 to TRBJ2-7; 7 bases are a match to TRBD1. CDR3 length: 14 residues. V lost 5 bases and J lost 2; bases outside the gene matches: 7. Per the germline V gene, CDR1 is SGHRS and CDR2 is YFSETQ. In DNA form, the CDR3 reads TGCGCCAGCAGAAAAATAGGGACAGCCTACGAGCAGTACTTC. Its translation is CASRKIGTAYEQYF.

This clonotype was counted at least ten times. V and J are TRBV18 and TRBJ1-1; D uncertain. CDR1 KGHSH and CDR2 LQKENI come from the germline V gene. This CDR3 is built from 12 residues. Trimming removed 6 bases at V and 6 bases at J, with 11 bases between. The CDR3 reads CASSQGRAEAFF. The CDR3 DNA is TGTGCCAGCTCCCAAGGGCGCGCTGAAGCTTTCTTT.